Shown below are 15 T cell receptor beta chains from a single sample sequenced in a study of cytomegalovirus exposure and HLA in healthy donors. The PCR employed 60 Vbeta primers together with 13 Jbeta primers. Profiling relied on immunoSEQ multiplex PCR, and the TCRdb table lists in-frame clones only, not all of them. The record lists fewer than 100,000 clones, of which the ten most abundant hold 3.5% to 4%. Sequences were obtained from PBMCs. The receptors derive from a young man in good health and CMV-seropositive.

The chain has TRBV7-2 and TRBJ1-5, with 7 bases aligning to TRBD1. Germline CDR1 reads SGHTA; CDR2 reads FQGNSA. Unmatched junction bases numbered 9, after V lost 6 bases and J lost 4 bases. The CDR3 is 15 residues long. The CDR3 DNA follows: TGTGCCAGCAGAACTACAGGGGCCGGTAATCAGCCCCAGCATTTT. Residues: CASRTTGAGNQPQHF.

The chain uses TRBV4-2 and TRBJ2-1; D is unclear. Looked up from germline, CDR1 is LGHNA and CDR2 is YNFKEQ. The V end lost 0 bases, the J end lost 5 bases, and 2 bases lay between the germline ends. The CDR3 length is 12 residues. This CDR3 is CASSQDNNEQFF. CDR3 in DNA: TGTGCCAGCAGCCAAGATAACAATGAGCAGTTCTTC.

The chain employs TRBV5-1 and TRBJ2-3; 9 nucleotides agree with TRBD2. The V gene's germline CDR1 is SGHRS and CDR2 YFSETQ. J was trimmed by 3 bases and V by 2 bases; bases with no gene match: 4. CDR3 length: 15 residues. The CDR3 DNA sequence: TGCGCCAGCAGCTTAGTGACTAGCGGTACAGATACGCAGTATTTT. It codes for CASSLVTSGTDTQYF.

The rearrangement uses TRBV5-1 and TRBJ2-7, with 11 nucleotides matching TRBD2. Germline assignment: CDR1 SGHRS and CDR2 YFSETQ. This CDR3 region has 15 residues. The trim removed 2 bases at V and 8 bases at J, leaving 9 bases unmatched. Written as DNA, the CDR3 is TGCGCCAGCAGCTTCGCGACTAGCGGGGCGAGCAAGCAGTACTTC. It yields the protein CASSFATSGASKQYF.

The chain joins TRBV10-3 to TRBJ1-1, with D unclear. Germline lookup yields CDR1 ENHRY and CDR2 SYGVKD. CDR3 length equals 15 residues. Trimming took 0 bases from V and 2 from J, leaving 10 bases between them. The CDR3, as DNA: TGTGCCATCAGTGAGTCTTCAGGCAGTAACACTGAAGCTTTCTTT. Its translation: CAISESSGSNTEAFF.

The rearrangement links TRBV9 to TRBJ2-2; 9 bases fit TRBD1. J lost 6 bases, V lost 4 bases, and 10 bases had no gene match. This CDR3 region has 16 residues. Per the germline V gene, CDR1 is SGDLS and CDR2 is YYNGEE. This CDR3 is CASSPDTGGAPGELFF. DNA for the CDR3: TGTGCCAGCAGCCCCGATACAGGGGGCGCCCCCGGGGAGCTGTTTTTT.

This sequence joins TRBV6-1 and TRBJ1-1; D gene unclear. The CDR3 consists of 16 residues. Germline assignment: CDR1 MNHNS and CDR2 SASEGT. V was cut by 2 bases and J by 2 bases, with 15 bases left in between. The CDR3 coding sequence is TGTGCCAGCAGTGAACTGGGCGGGCGGGGAAACACTGAAGCTTTCTTT. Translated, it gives CASSELGGRGNTEAFF.

The CDR3 spells CASSVARQGYGYTF. In DNA form, the CDR3 reads TGTGCCAGCAGCGTAGCTCGTCAGGGGTATGGCTACACCTTC. The chain joins TRBV9 to TRBJ1-2, with D perhaps TRBD1 (6 bases). With 0 bases removed from V and 5 bases from J, the gap between germline ends came to 11 bases. The CDR3 contains 14 residues. The germline gives CDR1 SGDLS, CDR2 YYNGEE.

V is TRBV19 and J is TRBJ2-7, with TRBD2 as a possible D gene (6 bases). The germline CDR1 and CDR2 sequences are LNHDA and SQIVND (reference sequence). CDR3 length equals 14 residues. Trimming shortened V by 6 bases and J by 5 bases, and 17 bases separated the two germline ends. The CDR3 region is CASRGRDERDEQYF. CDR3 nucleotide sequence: TGTGCCAGTAGAGGCCGGGACGAGCGGGACGAGCAGTACTTC.

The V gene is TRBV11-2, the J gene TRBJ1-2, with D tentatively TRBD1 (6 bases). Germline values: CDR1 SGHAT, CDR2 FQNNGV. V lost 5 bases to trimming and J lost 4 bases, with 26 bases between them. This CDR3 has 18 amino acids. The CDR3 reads CASSPNTGQIVGFYGYTF. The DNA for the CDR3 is TGTGCCAGCAGCCCTAACACAGGACAGATAGTTGGATTCTATGGCTACACCTTC.

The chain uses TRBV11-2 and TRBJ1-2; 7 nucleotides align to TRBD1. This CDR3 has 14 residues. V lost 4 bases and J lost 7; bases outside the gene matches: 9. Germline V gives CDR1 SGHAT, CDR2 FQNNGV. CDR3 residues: CASSSGQARGGYTF. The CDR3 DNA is TGTGCCAGCAGCTCTGGACAGGCTCGGGGTGGCTACACCTTC.

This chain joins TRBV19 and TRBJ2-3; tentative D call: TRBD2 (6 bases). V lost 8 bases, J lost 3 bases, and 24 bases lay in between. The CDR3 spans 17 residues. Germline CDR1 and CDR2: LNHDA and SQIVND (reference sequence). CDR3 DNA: TGTGCCAGTTCGGACGGGAGAAGGGGTGTGTTAACAGATACGCAGTATTTT. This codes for CASSDGRRGVLTDTQYF.

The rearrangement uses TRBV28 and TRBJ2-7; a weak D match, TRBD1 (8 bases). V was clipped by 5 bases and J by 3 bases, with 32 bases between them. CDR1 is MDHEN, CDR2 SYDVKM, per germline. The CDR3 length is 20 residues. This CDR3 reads CASSDDRGGGRSRGGYEQYF. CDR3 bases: TGTGCCAGCAGTGATGACAGGGGAGGCGGGAGAAGCAGAGGAGGCTACGAGCAGTACTTC.

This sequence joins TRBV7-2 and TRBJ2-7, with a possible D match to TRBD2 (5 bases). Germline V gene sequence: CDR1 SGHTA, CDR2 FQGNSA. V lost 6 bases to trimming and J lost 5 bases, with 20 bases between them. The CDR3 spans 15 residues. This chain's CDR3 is CASRYKEASRDEQYF. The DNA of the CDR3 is TGTGCCAGCAGATATAAGGAGGCCTCTCGGGACGAGCAGTACTTC. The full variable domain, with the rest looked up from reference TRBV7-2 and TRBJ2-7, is GAGVSQSPSNKVTEKGKDVELRCDPISGHTALYWYRQSLGQGLEFLIYFQGNSAPDKSGLPSDRFSAERTGGSVSTLTIQRTQQEDSAVYLCASRYKEASRDEQYFGPGTRLTVT.

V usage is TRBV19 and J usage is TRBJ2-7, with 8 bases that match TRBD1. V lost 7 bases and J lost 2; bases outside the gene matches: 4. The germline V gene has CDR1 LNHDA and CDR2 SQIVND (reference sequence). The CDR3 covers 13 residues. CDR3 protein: CASTPTGAYEQYF. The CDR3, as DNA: TGTGCCAGTACCCCGACAGGGGCCTACGAGCAGTACTTC.